This T cell receptor (beta chain) was obtained from a study of shared clonotypes between healthy human individuals (dated by TCRdb to about 2020). For context, the study as a whole: The cohort comprised a couple of women and a few men aged 18 to 49 years. For each donor, three plates each were used for CD4 naive and CD4 memory, two plates were used for CD8 naive, and one plate was used for CD8 memory. To estimate repertoire size and how much clonotype sharing occurs between individuals, the study deeply sequenced the blood TCR repertoires of several healthy adults. To increase sequencing depth and limit assay-specific biases, TCR repertoire library preparation and sequencing were carried out by different laboratories using diverse techniques. Each donor's leukapheresis produced roughly between roughly 0.85 and 9.5 billion PBMCs.

Using the deep immunoSEQ assay, TCR CDR3 regions were amplified from genomic DNA by multiplex PCR. Extracted genomic DNA from each cell subset was spread evenly across all wells of several immunoSEQ 96-well plates, with each plate serving as a replicate. For sorted subsets, each replicate PCR was loaded with about 0.2 ug genomic DNA, equivalent to 30,000 or so T cell genomes. Purified libraries were quantified with a Qubit 3.0 fluorometer, sized on a Bioanalyzer 2100, and re-quantified with the KAPA Library Quantification kit. Every immunoSEQ 96-well plate was sequenced on a separate single-read 150-cycle Illumina NextSeq 550 flow cell. In the source study's methods: Because the immunoSEQ output included only junctional sequences and no quality scores, the filtering could not be the same as the filtering used for full-length reads. To assign V/J genes and CDR3, sequences were annotated against IMGT germline references using PyIR, a Python wrapper for IgBLAST v1.9. Reads with weak V/J assignments (E-value above 1e-6), missing CDR3, stop codons, out-of-frame junctions, or ambiguous translated residues were removed. A V3J clonotype was defined by an identical inferred V gene, J gene, and CDR3 amino acid sequence. To compute the percentage overlap between repertoires, the number of shared unique clonotypes was divided by the size of the smaller repertoire. Richness of each repertoire was evaluated using RTK rarefaction, the Chao1 estimator, and Recon v2.1 estimates of unobserved clonotypes. OLGA was used to compute generation probabilities for all TCRbeta clonotypes that the gDNA method yielded from a handful of donors. TCRdb holds this immuneACCESS table with in-frame rearrangements only. Some clones are missing; in checked studies, unresolved V genes explain under half, and the rest has no known cause. D and trimming come from the DNA, and the V and J calls and clone size come from that table. The sample includes about 380,000 clones, with just over 95% observed a single time. 0.32% of the sample comes from the top ten.

This clone was found once. This clone's antigen is unknown. No much larger clone is present one base from it, and per-base qualities are unavailable. The donors were healthy, HIV-negative adults who had no recently reported acute infections or vaccinations. All donors were Caucasian adults living in Nashville, Tennessee, USA. CD8 memory samples consisted of magnetically selected CD45RO+ cells combined with CCR7-negative CD45RA+ effector memory (TemRA) cells. Blood was collected by leukapheresis, and PBMCs were isolated by Ficoll-Histopaque density gradient centrifugation and then cryopreserved in liquid nitrogen vapor phase. Analytical flow cytometry was used to check the purity and quantity of every magnetically sorted T cell population. Genomic DNA was isolated from each sorted fraction and quantified by UV absorbance on a Nanodrop 2000c. Taken from the germline V gene, the CDR1 and CDR2 loops are SQVTM and ANQGSEA. The junction shows trimming of 4 bases on V and 4 bases on J, plus 29 bases between the germline ends. The CDR3 sequence holds 19 residues, the cysteine and phenylalanine included. Just CDR3 DNA is preserved here, 57 bases in frame from base 1.

Here is what the overall study found, with its caveats: Incomplete sequencing was indicated by rarefaction of sorted-subset datasets, despite the large sequencing depth. Larger estimated clonotype richness was generally found for naive subsets than for memory subsets. The genetic and exposure-history diversity represented was limited by the small number of donors. Compared with non-shared clonotypes, the clonotypes found in all four sorted-subset donors had higher generation probabilities. Based on pairwise subsampling, the degree of clonotype sharing among donors was expected to be affected by sequencing depth. Sampling was restricted to blood, and TCR repertoires in tissues likely differ from the TCR repertoires found in blood. Across several donors, roughly 5% of naive CD4, around 3.5% of naive CD8, under 2.5% of memory CD4, and approximately 0.4% of memory CD8 clonotypes were shared.

Recombination connected TRBV29-1 to TRBJ2-1; the D assignment is uncertain and may be TRBD1 or TRBD2, with 6 bases supporting each. The clonotype was recovered from a man under 40 in good health. The sample was memory CD8+ T cells sorted from blood. The sample's cell subset or site label, decoded: CD45RO+ cells pooled with CCR7-negative TemRA cells. The CDR3 has the sequence CSVGGVMGLPGAWYNEQFF. The DNA sequence is TGCAGCGTTGGGGGCGTTATGGGCCTACCGGGGGCTTGGTACAATGAGCAGTTCTTC.